This T cell receptor (beta chain) was recorded in a study of blood T cells in healthy people across ages. General study results and limits: Older individuals had lower TCR beta diversity per million T cells (the decline was roughly linear).

Comment on this clonotype: Antigen unknown.

Alongside a J-beta primer mix, a sample-barcoded 5' primer served in a second PCR lasting about 7 to 11 cycles. TCRdb re-called the 5' RACE reads through MiXCR, storing one row per CDR3 protein. The sample carries fewer than 900,000 distinct CDR3 sequences, more than 40% recorded once. The clonotype comes from a woman in her sixties in good health. Source material: blood.

The CDR3, as DNA: TGCAGTGCTAGTAAGGGGGAGGGGTCCTACAATGAGCAGTTCTTC. It encodes CSASKGEGSYNEQFF. This sequence joins TRBV20-1 and TRBJ2-1; D perhaps matches TRBD2 (7 bases). CDR1 DFQATT and CDR2 SNEGSKA come from the germline V gene (reference sequence). The germline V and J ends were trimmed by 3 bases and 1 base, with 13 bases remaining between them. CDR3 length: 15 amino acids.